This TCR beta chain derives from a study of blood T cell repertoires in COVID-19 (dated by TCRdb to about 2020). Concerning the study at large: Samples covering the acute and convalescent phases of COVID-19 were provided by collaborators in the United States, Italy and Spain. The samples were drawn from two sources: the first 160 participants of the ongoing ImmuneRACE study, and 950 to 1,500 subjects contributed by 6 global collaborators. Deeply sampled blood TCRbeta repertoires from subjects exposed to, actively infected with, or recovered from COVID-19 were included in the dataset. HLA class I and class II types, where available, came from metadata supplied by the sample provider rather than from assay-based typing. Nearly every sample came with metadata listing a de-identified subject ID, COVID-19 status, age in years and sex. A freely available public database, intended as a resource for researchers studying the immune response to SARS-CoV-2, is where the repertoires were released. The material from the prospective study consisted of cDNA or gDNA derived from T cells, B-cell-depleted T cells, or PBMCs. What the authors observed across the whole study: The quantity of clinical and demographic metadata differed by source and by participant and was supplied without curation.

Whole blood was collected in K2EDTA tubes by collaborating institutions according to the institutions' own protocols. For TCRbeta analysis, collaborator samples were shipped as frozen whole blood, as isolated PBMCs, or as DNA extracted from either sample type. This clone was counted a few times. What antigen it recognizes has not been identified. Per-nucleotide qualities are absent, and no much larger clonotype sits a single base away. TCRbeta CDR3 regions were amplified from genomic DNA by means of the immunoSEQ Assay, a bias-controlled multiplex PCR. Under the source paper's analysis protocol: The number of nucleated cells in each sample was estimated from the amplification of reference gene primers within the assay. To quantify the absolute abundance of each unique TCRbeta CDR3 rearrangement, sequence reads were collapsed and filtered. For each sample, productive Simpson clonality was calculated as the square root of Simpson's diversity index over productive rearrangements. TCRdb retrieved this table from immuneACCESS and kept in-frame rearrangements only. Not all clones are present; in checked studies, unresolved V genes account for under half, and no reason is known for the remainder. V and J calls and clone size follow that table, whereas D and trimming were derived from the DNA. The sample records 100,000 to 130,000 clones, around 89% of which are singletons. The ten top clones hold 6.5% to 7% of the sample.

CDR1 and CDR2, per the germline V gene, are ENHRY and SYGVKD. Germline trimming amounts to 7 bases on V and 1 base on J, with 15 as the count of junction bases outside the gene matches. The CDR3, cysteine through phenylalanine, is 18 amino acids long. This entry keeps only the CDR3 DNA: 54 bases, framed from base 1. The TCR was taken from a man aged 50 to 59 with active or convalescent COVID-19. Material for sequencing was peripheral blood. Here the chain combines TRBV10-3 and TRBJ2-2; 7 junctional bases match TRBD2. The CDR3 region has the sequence CAITGNSGRTLNTGELFF. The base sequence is TGTGCCATCACGGGAAATAGCGGGCGCACCCTGAACACCGGGGAGCTGTTTTTT.